This T cell receptor (beta chain) was sequenced for a study of cytomegalovirus exposure and HLA in healthy donors. Study background: The Caucasian-associated ancestry cluster contained 75% to 85% of the 398 genotyped donors. Study-level findings and limits: Common viral pathogens (according to a later analysis) appeared linked to several of the most significant clusters. The classifier reportedly diagnosed cytomegalovirus status with high sensitivity and specificity. Data from an earlier analysis indicated that most TCR beta V segments were productive either about 87% or about 30% of the time.

In the PCR, 60 Vbeta and 13 Jbeta primers were used. Assay: immunoSEQ multiplex PCR; the TCRdb copy retains only in-frame clones and omits some. In total, the table holds some 43,000 clones. Germline V gene sequence: CDR1 KGHSH, CDR2 LQKENI. This CDR3 contains 15 residues. V lost 5 bases to trimming and J lost 0 bases, with 13 bases between them. Note on this clone: No antigen is known for it.

The sequence derives from a young woman in good health and CMV-seronegative. The chain recombines TRBV18 with TRBJ2-5, with a tentative D call TRBD1 (5 bases). Sequencing was performed on PBMCs. CDR3 coding DNA: TGTGCCAGCTCAGAACAGGTAACCAACCAAGAGACCCAGTACTTC. Protein: CASSEQVTNQETQYF.